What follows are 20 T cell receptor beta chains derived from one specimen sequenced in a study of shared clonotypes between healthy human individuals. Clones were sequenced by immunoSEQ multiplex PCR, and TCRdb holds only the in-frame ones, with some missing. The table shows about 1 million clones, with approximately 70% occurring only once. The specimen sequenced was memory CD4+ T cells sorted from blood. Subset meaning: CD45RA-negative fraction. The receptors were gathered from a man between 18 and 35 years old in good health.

The DNA for the CDR3 is TGCGCCAGCAGCCCCCAGGGGGGAAATAGCAATCAGCCCCAGCATTTT. Translating it yields CASSPQGGNSNQPQHF. This chain links TRBV5-1 with TRBJ1-5, with 7 bases identical to TRBD1. V dropped 4 bases and J dropped 0; count of bases not matched to a gene: 7. The germline gives CDR1 SGHRS, CDR2 YFSETQ. The CDR3 is 16 residues long.

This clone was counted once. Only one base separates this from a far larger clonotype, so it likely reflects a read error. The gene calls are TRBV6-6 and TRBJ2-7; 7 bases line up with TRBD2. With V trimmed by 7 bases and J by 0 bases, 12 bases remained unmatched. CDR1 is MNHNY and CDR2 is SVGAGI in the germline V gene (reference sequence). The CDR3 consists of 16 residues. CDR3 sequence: CASTAFLRGVSYEQYF. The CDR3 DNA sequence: TGTGCCAGCACCGCTTTTCTACGGGGGGTCTCCTACGAGCAGTACTTC.

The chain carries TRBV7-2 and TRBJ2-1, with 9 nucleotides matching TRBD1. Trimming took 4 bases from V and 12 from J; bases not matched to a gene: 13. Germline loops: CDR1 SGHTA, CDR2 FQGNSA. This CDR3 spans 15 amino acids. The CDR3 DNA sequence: TGTGCCAGCAGCTCCTCCGGGACAGGGACCTTTGGGCAGTTCTTC. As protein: CASSSSGTGTFGQFF.

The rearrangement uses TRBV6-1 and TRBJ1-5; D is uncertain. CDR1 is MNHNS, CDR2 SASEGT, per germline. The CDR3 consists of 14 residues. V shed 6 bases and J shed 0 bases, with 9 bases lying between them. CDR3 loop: CASRTSYSNQPQHF. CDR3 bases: TGTGCCAGCAGGACGTCTTATAGCAATCAGCCCCAGCATTTT.

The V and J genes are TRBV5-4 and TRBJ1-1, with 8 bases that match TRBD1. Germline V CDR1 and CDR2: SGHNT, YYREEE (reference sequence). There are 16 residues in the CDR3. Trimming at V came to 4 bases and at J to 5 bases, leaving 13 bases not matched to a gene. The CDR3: CASSRDAGGAMTEAFF. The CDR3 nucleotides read TGTGCCAGCAGCAGAGACGCAGGGGGCGCAATGACTGAAGCTTTCTTT.

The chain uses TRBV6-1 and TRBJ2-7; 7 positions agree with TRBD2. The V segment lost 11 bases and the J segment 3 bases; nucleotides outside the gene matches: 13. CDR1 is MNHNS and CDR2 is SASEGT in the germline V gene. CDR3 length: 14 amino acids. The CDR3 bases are TGTGCCGGAAAGCGAAGAGGGGAGGGCTACGAGCAGTACTTC. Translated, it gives CAGKRRGEGYEQYF.

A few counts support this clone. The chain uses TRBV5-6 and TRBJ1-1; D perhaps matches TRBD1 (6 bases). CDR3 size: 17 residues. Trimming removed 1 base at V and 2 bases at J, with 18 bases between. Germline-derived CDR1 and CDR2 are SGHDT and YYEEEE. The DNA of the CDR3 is TGTGCCAGCAGCTTGTTCTCTGTGGGGACACGAAACACTGAAGCTTTCTTT. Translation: CASSLFSVGTRNTEAFF.

The CDR3 nucleotides read TGTGCCAGCAGCTTATCCGAGTGGGGGGGGGATCGTTCACCCCTCCACTTT. Its protein product is CASSLSEWGGDRSPLHF. The chain carries TRBV7-2 and TRBJ1-6; tentative D call: TRBD1 (5 bases). This CDR3 is built from 17 residues. CDR1 and CDR2 from the germline V gene are SGHTA and FQGNSA. V was cut by 2 bases and J by 9 bases, with 20 bases left in between.

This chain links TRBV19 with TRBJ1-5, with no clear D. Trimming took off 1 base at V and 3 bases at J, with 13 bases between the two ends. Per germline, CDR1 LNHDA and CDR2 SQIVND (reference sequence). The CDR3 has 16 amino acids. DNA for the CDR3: TGTGCCAGTAGTATAGGCCCAGGTTTTATCAATCAGCCCCAGCATTTT. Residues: CASSIGPGFINQPQHF.

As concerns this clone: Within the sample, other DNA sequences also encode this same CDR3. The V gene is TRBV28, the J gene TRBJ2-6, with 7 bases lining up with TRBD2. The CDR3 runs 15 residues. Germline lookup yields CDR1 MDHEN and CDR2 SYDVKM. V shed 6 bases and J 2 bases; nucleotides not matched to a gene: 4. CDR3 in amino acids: CASSPGGAGANVLTF. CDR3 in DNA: TGTGCCAGCAGCCCTGGGGGGGCTGGGGCCAACGTCCTGACTTTC.

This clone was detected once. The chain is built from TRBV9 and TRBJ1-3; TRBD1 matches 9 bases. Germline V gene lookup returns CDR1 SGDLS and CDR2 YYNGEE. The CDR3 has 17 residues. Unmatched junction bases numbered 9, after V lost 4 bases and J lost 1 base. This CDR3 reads CASSPIGQGSSGNTIYF. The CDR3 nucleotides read TGTGCCAGCAGCCCAATAGGACAGGGGTCTTCTGGAAACACCATATATTTT.

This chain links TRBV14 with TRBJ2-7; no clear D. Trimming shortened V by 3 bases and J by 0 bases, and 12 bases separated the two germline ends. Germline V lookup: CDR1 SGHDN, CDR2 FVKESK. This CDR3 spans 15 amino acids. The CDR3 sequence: CASSHSGYSSYEQYF. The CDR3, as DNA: TGTGCCAGCAGCCATTCGGGCTATAGCTCCTACGAGCAGTACTTC.

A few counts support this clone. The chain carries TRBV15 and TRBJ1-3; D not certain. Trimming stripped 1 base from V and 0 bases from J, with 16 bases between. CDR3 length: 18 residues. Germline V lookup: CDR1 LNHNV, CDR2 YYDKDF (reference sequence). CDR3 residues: CATSRGAALGSSGNTIYF. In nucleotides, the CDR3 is TGTGCCACCAGCAGAGGCGCAGCCTTGGGAAGCTCTGGAAACACCATATATTTT.

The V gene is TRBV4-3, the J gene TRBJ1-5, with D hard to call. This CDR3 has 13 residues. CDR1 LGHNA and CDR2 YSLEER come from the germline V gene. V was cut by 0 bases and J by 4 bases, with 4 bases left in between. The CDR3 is CASSQDRNQPQHF. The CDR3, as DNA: TGCGCCAGCAGCCAAGATAGAAATCAGCCCCAGCATTTT.

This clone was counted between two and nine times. Written as DNA, the CDR3 is TGCAGCGTTGAGGGGGACAGCAGCTACGAGCAGTACTTC. This encodes CSVEGDSSYEQYF. The chain recombines TRBV29-1 with TRBJ2-7; the match to TRBD1 covers 7 bases. Looked up from germline, CDR1 is SQVTM and CDR2 is ANQGSEA. The CDR3 is made up of 13 amino acids. The junction had 5 bases not matched to a gene; V was cut back by 3 bases and J by 3 bases.

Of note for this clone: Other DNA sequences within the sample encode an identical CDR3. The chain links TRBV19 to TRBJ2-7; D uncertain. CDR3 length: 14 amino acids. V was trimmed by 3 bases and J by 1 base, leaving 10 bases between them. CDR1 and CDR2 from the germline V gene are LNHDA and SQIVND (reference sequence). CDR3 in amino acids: CASSIGDGSYEQYF. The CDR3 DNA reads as TGTGCCAGTAGTATCGGTGATGGATCCTACGAGCAGTACTTC.

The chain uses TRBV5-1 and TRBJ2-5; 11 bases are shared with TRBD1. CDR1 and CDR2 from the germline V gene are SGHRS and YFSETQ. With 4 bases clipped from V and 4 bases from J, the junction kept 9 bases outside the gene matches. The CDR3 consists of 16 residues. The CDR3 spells CASSTRTGGIGETQYF. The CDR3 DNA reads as TGCGCCAGCAGCACCCGGACAGGGGGCATAGGAGAGACCCAGTACTTC. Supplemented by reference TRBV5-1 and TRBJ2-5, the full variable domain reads KAGVTQTPRYLIKTRGQQVTLSCSPISGHRSVSWYQQTPGQGLQFLFEYFSETQRNKGNFPGRFSGRQFSNSRSEMNVSTLELGDSALYLCASSTRTGGIGETQYFGPGTRLLVL.

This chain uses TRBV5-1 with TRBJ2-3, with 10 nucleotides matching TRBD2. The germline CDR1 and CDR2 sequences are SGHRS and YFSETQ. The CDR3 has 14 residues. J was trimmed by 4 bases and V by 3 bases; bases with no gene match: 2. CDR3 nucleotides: TGCGCCAGCAGCTCTAGCGGGAGTCCAGATACGCAGTATTTT. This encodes CASSSSGSPDTQYF.

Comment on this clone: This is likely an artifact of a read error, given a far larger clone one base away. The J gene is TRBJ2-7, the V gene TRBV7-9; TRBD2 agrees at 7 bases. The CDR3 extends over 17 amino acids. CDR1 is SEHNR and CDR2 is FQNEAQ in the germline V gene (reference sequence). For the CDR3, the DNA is TGTGCCAGCAGCGGATCGACAACTAGCGATAGCTCCTACGGGCAGTACTTC. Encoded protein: CASSGSTTSDSSYGQYF.

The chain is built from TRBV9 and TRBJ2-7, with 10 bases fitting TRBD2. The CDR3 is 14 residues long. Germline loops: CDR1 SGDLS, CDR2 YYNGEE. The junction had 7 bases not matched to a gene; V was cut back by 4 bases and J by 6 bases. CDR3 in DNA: TGTGCCAGCAGCATAGGACTAGCGGTAAGCGAGCAGTACTTC. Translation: CASSIGLAVSEQYF.